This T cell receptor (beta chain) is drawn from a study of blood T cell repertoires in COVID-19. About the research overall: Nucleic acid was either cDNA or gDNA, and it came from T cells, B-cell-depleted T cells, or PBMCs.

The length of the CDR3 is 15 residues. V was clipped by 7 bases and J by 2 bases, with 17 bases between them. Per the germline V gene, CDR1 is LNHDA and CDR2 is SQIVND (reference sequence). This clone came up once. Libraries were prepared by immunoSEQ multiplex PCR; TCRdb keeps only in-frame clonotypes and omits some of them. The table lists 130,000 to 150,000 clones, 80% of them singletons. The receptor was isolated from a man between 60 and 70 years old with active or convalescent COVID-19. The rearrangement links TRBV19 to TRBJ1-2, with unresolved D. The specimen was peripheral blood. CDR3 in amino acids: CASTPPGVRNYGYTF. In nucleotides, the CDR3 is TGTGCCAGTACCCCACCCGGGGTTAGGAACTATGGCTACACCTTC.